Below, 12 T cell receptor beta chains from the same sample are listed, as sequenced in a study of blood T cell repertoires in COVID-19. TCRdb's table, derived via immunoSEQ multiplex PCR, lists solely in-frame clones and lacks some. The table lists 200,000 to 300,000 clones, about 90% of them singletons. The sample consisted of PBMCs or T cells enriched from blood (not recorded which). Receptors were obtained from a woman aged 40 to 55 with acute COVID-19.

CDR3 sequence: CASSRTADEQFF. The DNA of the CDR3 is TGTGCCAGCAGCCGGACAGCGGATGAGCAGTTCTTC. The genes are TRBV3-1 (or the pseudogene TRBV3-2) and TRBJ2-1, with D possibly being TRBD1 (6 bases). V lost 4 bases and J 8 bases, leaving 9 bases between the germline ends. Germline assignment: CDR1 LGHDT and CDR2 YNNKEL (reference sequence). There are 12 residues in the CDR3.

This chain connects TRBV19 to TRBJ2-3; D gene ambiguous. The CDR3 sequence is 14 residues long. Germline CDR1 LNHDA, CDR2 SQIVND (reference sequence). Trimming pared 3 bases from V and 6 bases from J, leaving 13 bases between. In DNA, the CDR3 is TGTGCCAGTAGTATCGTGGGCCCCGACGATACGCAGTATTTT. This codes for CASSIVGPDDTQYF.

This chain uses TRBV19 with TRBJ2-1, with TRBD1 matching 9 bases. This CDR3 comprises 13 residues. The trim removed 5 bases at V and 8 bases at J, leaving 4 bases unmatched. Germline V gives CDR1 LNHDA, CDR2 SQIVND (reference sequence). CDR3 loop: CASSPTGGDEQFF. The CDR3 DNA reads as TGTGCCAGTAGTCCGACAGGGGGGGATGAGCAGTTCTTC.

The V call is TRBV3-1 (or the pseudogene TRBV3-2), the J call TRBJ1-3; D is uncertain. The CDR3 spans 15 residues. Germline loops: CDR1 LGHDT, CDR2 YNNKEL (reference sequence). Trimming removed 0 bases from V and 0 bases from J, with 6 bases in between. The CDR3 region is CASSQDGDSGNTIYF. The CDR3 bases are TGTGCCAGCAGCCAAGACGGGGACTCTGGAAACACCATATATTTT.

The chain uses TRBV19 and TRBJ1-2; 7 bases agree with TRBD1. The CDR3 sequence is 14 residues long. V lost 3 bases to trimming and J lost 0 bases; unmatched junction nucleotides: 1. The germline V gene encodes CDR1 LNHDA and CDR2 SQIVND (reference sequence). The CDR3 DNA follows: TGTGCCAGTAGTATTGACAGGGCTAACTATGGCTACACCTTC. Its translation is CASSIDRANYGYTF.

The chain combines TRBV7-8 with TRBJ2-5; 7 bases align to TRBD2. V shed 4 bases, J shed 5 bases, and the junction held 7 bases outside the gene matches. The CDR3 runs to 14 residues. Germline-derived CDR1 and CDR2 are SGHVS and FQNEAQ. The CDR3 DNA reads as TGTGCCAGCAGCTCTTCGACTAGCACGGAGACCCAGTACTTC. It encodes CASSSSTSTETQYF.

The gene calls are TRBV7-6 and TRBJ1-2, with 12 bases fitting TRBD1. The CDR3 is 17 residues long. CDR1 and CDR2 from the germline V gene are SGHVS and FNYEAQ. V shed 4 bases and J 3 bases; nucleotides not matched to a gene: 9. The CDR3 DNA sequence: TGTGCCAGCAGCTCCCGGGACAGGGGGCGGGATGACTATGGCTACACCTTC. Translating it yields CASSSRDRGRDDYGYTF. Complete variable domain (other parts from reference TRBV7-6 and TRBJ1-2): GAGVSQSPRYKVTKRGQDVALRCDPISGHVSLYWYRQALGQGPEFLTYFNYEAQQDKSGLPNDRFSAERPEGSISTLTIQRTEQRDSAMYRCASSSRDRGRDDYGYTFGSGTRLTVV.

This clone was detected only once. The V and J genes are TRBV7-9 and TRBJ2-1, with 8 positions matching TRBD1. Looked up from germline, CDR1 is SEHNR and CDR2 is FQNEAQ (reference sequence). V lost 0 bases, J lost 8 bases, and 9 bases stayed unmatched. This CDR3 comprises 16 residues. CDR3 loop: CASSLALGTGSYEQFF. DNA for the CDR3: TGTGCCAGCAGCTTAGCGCTTGGGACAGGCTCGTATGAGCAGTTCTTC. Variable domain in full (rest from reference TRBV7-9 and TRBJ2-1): DTGVSQNPRHKITKRGQNVTFRCDPISEHNRLYWYRQTLGQGPEFLTYFQNEAQLEKSRLLSDRFSAERPKGSFSTLEIQRTEQGDSAMYLCASSLALGTGSYEQFFGPGTRLTVL.

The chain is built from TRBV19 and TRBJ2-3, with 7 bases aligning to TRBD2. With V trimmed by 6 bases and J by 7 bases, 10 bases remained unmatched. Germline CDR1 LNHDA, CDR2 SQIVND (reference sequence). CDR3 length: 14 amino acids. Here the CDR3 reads CASRLAGSTYTQYF. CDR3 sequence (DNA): TGTGCCAGTAGATTAGCGGGCTCAACGTATACGCAGTATTTT.

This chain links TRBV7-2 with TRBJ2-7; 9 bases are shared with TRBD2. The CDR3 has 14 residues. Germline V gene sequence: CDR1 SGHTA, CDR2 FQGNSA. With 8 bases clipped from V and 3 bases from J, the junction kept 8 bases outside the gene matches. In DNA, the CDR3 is TGTGCCAGCGGTAGCGGGAGTTTCCTCTACGAGCAGTACTTC. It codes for CASGSGSFLYEQYF.

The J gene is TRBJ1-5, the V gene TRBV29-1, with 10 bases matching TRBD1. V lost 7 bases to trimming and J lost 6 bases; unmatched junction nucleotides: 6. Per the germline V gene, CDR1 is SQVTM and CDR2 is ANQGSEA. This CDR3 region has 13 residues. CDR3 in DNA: TGCAGCGGGACAGGGGGGGTTGGTCAGCCCCAGCATTTT. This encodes CSGTGGVGQPQHF.

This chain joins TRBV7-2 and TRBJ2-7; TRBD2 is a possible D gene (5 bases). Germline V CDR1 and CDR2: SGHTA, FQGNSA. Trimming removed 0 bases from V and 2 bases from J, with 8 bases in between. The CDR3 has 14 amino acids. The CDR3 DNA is TGTGCCAGCAGCTTAGCGCGGGCTACCTACGAGCAGTACTTC. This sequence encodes CASSLARATYEQYF.